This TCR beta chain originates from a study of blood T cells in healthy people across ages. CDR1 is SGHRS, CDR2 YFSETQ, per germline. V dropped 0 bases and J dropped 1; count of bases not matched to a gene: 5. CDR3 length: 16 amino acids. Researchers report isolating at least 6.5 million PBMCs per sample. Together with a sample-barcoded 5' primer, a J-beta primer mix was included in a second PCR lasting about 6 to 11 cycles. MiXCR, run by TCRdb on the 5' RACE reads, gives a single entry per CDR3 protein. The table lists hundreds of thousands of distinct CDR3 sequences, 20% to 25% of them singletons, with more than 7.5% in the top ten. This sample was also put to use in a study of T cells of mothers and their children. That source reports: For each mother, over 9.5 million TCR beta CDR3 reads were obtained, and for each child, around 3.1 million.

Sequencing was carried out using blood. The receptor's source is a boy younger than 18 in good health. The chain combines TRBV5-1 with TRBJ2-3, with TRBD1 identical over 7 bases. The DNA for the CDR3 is TGCGCCAGCAGCTTGGAGAGGGGGCCAGGCACAGATACGCAGTATTTT. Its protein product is CASSLERGPGTDTQYF.